This T cell receptor beta chain derives from a study of shared clonotypes between healthy human individuals. Naive CD8 cells lacked CD45RO, underwent positive selection for CCR7 and left out terminally differentiated effector memory CD45RA+ cells. Produced via immunoSEQ multiplex PCR; TCRdb's table is partial and in-frame only. Of 1.5 million to 2.5 million clones listed, roughly 94% are singletons. The sample consisted of naive CD8+ T cells sorted from blood. This TCR derives from a man between 18 and 35 years old in good health.

CDR3 nucleotides: TGTGCCAGCAGTAGGCTCGGGGTTAGCAATCAGCCCCAGCATTTT. It translates to CASSRLGVSNQPQHF. The chain combines TRBV6-1 with TRBJ1-5; D not certain. CDR1 and CDR2 from the germline V gene are MNHNS and SASEGT. This CDR3 is 15 amino acids long. V was pared by 5 bases and J by 0 bases, with 11 bases between.